This T cell receptor (beta chain) emerged from a study of vaccination effects on CD4 cells after COVID-19 (dated by TCRdb to 2022 to 2024). As for the study more broadly: Post-vaccine samples across the study were collected a median of 72 days after the second dose, with a range of 14 to 241. The study compared SARS-CoV-2 spike-specific CD4+ TCR repertoires before and after mRNA vaccination in COVID-19 convalescent patients and infection-naive vaccine recipients. The full study included some 10 COVID-19 convalescent patients and a few SARS-CoV-2-naive healthy vaccine recipients. The Oncomine TCR Beta short-read assay on an Illumina iSeq 100 was used to sequence cultures from other donors in the study.

The library was made by the immunoSEQ multiplex PCR assay. TCR beta CDR3 sequencing was performed on DNA from the cultured, isolated CD4+ T cells. From the authors' description of their analysis: The analysis removed non-productive TCR sequences, trimmed reads to the CDR3 region, and retained only CDR3s that were 7 or more amino acids long. Antigen-specific clonotypes were identified with the MANAFEST web app by comparing expansion in peptide wells against reference cultures. For clones to be considered positive, expansion at FDR<0.05 versus reference and all other wells, an odds ratio above 5, and a frequency above 0.1% in two replicate wells were required. Cross-reactive clonotypes were defined as significantly expanded in SARS-CoV-2 spike wells and in at least one common cold coronavirus spike condition. CDR3 similarity was assessed by Levenshtein distance using the stringdist R package, and unrooted trees were constructed with ape in R 3.6.1. The table was pulled from immuneACCESS by TCRdb, which kept in-frame rearrangements only. Such tables lose some clones; where checked, under half of the loss comes from unresolved V genes, and the rest has no known cause. The V and J calls and the clone size are those of that table, but D and trimming were determined from the DNA. The sample profile shows 60,000 to 85,000 clones; 70% to 85% of them were found once. About 1.6% of the sample goes to the ten largest clones.

Results the study describes overall, beyond this receptor: Both infection-induced and vaccine-induced clones contracted markedly at late post-vaccination timepoints, which is consistent with waning T cell responses. The study was limited by a small number of convalescent patients, and early post-infection timepoints were lacking. Among healthy vaccine recipients, nearly all vaccine-induced clones were SARS-CoV-2 mono-reactive, and just 1 of 255 was cross-reactive with common cold coronaviruses.

This clone was seen a single time. The target of this receptor is not known. No qualities accompany the bases; no much larger clone lies one base away. In the ViraFEST assay, PBMC were stimulated with viral peptide pools, and antigen-specific CD4+ T cell clonotypes were then identified by expansion using TCR sequencing. After more than 9 days of culture, CD4+ T cells were isolated with the EasySep CD4+ T cell isolation kit. Two doses of either the BNT162b2 or the mRNA-1273 mRNA SARS-CoV-2 vaccine were administered to participants. None of the healthy vaccine recipients had a prior SARS-CoV-2 infection, which was confirmed by nucleocapsid antibody tests that came back negative both before and after vaccination. Each well held around 1.9 million PBMC cultured in IMDM containing roughly 5.1% human AB serum, about 10 IU/ml IL-2 and gentamicin, along with around 9.1 ug/ml peptides. On days 3 and 7, half of the culture medium was replaced with fresh IL-2-containing medium. Unless otherwise noted, each peptide stimulation condition was cultured in triplicate wells. Using Ficoll-Paque Plus gradient centrifugation, PBMC were separated from whole blood and then either used fresh or cryopreserved at -140C. Overlapping peptide pools spanned the spike proteins of SARS-CoV-2 and the common cold coronaviruses HCoV-NL63, HCoV-OC43 and HCoV-229E. Genomic DNA was extracted from cultured CD4+ T cells with the QIAamp micro DNA kit.

CDR1 and CDR2, per the germline V gene, are KGHSH and LQKENI. Deletion took 0 bases off V and 5 bases off J, with a span of 10 bases between the germline ends. The CDR3 covers 14 residues, taking in both the cysteine and the phenylalanine. Only CDR3 DNA remains: 42 bases, in frame from the first base. The sequence joins TRBV18 to TRBJ1-1; the D gene identity is not certain. Here the sequenced sample was CD4+ T cells from PBMCs cultured with HCoV-229E spike peptides, taken after COVID-19 vaccination. What the cell subset or site label conveys for this sample: HCoV-229E spike overlapping peptide pool stimulation. This TCR was sampled from a human donor who received a COVID-19 vaccine. In nucleotides, the sequence is TGTGCCAGCTCACCACCAGGGAGGGCGACTGAAGCTTTCTTT. It translates as CASSPPGRATEAFF. The variable domain in full, with residues beyond the CDR3 obtained from the reference TRBV18 and TRBJ1-1 genes, is NAGVMQNPRHLVRRRGQEARLRCSPMKGHSHVYWYRQLPEEGLKFMVYLQKENIIDESGMPKERFSAEFPKEGPSILRIQQVVRGDSAAYFCASSPPGRATEAFFGQGTRLTVV.